The TCR beta chain described here comes from a study of blood T cell repertoires in COVID-19. Study context: COVID-19 samples from acute and convalescent phases originated in the United States, Italy and Spain. T cells, B-cell-depleted T cells, or PBMCs provided the cDNA or gDNA that served as material.

V gave up 3 bases and J gave up 4 bases; unmatched junction bases: 4. The germline gives CDR1 SGHKS, CDR2 YYEKEE (reference sequence). The CDR3 runs 13 residues. Per the original methods: By means of reference gene primer amplification, nucleated cell counts were estimated. This table comes from immunoSEQ multiplex PCR, and its TCRdb copy is limited to in-frame clones, with some not included. Clone size and V and J calls were adopted from that table, with D and trimming inferred from the DNA. The sample gives more than 130,000 clones, about 80% of which show up once; 8.8% is in the top ten. The V gene is TRBV5-5, the J gene TRBJ2-7, with 7 bases fitting TRBD1. Sequencing input: peripheral blood. This TCR came from a woman older than 75 in a cohort sampled during active or convalescent COVID-19. The CDR3 DNA reads TGTGCCAGCAGCTCCTCGACAGGGTACGAGCAGTACTTC. Its protein product is CASSSSTGYEQYF.